The text below deals with one T cell receptor beta chain. The data were produced by immunoSEQ multiplex PCR, yet TCRdb's version contains in-frame clones alone and is incomplete. The sample yields 70,000 to 100,000 clones, 84% seen once. Germline CDR1 is MNHNY and CDR2 is SVGAGI (reference sequence). V shed 5 bases and J shed 4 bases, with 12 bases lying between them. The CDR3 extends over 14 amino acids. This specimen comes from a study of OX40 agonist ivuxolimab in advanced cancers. This sequence originates from an adult with an advanced solid tumor such as melanoma, head and neck, liver or kidney cancer. This chain links TRBV6-6 with TRBJ1-5, with a weak D call TRBD1 (6 bases). This specimen was CD4+ or CD8+ T cells sorted from blood, taken in a trial of the OX40 agonist ivuxolimab. The CDR3 DNA reads as TGTGCCAGCAGTCCAGGGGATAGGAATCAGCCCCAGCATTTT. It encodes CASSPGDRNQPQHF.